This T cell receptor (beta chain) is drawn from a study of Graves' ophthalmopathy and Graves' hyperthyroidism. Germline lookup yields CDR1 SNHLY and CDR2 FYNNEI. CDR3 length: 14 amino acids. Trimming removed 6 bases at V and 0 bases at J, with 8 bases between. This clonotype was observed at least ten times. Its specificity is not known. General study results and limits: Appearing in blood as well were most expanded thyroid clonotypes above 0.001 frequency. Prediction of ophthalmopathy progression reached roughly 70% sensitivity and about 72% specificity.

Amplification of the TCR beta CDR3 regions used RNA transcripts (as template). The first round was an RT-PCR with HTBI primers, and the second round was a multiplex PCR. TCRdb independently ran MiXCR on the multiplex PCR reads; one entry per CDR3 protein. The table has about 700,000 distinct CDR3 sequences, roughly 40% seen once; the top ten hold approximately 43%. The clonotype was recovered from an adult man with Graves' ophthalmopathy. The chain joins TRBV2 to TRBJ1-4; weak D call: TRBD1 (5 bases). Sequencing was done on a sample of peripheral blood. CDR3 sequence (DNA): TGTGCCAGCAGCGCAGGGACAACTAATGAAAAACTGTTTTTT. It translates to CASSAGTTNEKLFF.